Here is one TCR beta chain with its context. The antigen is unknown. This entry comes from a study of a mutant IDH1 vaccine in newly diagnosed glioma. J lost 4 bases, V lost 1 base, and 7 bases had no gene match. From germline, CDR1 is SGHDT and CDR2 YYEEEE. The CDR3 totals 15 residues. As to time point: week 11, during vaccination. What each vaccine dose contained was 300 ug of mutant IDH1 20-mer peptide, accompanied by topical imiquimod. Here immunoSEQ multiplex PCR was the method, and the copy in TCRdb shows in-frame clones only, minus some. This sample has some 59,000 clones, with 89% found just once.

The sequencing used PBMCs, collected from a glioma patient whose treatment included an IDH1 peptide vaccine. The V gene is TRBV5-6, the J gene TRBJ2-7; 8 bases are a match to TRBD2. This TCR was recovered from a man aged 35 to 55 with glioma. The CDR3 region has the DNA TGTGCCAGCAGCTTGTCGGGCGGGAGGTATTACGAGCAGTACTTC. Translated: CASSLSGGRYYEQYF.